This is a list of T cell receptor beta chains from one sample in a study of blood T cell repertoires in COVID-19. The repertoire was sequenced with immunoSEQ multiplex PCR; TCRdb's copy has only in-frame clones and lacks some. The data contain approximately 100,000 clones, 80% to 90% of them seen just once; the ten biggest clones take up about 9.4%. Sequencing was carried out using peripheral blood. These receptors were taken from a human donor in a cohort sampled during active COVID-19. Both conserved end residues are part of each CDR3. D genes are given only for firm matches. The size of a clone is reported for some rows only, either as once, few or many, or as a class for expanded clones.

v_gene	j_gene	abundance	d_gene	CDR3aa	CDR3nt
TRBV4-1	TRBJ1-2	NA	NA	CASSQESIGNYGYTF	TGCGCCAGCAGCCAAGAATCGATCGGTAACTATGGCTACACCTTC
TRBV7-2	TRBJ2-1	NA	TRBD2	CASSSGLAGGNEQFF	TGTGCCAGCAGCTCAGGACTAGCGGGGGGTAATGAGCAGTTCTTC
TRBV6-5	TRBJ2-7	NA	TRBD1	CASSLRQGFPYEQYF	TGTGCCAGCAGCCTCCGACAGGGTTTCCCCTACGAGCAGTACTTC
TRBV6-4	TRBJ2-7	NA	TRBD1	CASIKLQGESNSYEQYF	TGTGCCAGCATAAAATTGCAGGGGGAATCCAACTCGTACGAGCAGTACTTC
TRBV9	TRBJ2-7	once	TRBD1	CASSEGQSQIYEQYF	TGTGCCAGCAGCGAGGGACAGTCCCAGATCTACGAGCAGTACTTC
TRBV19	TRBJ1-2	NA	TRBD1	CASSIRGTGAANYGYTF	TGTGCCAGTAGTATTAGAGGAACAGGGGCGGCTAACTATGGCTACACCTTC
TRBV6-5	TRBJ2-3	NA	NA	CASSLTGGLSTDTQYF	TGTGCCAGCAGTTTGACGGGGGGCCTGAGCACAGATACGCAGTATTTT
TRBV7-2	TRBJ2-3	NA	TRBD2	CASSLGRVAGIPTDTQYF	TGTGCCAGCAGCTTAGGGCGGGTAGCGGGGATACCCACAGATACGCAGTATTTT
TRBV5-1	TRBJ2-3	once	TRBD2	CASSSLAGGSDTQYF	TGCGCCAGCAGCTCCCTAGCGGGGGGGTCAGATACGCAGTATTTT
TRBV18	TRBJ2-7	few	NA	CASSPPDQGRKGEQYF	TGTGCCAGCTCACCACCTGATCAGGGGCGAAAGGGCGAGCAGTACTTC
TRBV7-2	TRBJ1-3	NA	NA	CASSFGGSGNTIYF	TGTGCCAGCAGCTTTGGAGGGTCTGGAAACACCATATATTTT
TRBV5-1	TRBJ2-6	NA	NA	CASSRDSSSGANVLTF	TGCGCCAGCAGCCGGGACTCAAGCTCTGGGGCCAACGTCCTGACTTTC
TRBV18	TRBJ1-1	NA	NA	CASSRGENTEAFF	TGTGCCAGCTCCCGGGGGGAAAACACTGAAGCTTTCTTT
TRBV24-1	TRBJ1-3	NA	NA	CAAYLGNTIYF	TGTGCCGCCTATTTAGGAAACACCATATATTTT
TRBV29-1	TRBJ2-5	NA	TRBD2	CSVVPAGGWRQETQYF	TGCAGCGTGGTACCGGCCGGGGGGTGGAGGCAAGAGACCCAGTACTTC
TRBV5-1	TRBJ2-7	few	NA	CASSLAGDKQYF	TGCGCCAGCAGCTTGGCTGGGGACAAGCAGTACTTC
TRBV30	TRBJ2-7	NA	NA	CAWSKSGTSEQYF	TGTGCCTGGAGTAAATCGGGGACTTCCGAGCAGTACTTC
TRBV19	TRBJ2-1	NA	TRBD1	CASRKGASGNEQFF	TGTGCCAGCCGCAAGGGGGCGTCGGGCAATGAGCAGTTCTTC
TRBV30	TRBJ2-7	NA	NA	CASPSYEQYF	TGTGCCTCTCCCTCCTACGAGCAGTACTTC
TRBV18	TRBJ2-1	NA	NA	CASSPDGPRAYNEQFF	TGTGCCAGCTCACCAGACGGCCCCAGGGCCTACAATGAGCAGTTCTTC
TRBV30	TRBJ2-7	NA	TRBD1	CAWSGGQGVEQYF	TGTGCCTGGAGTGGGGGACAGGGTGTCGAGCAGTACTTC
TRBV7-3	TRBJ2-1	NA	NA	CASSSGHREERFF	TGTGCCAGCAGCTCGGGACACCGGGAAGAGCGGTTCTTC
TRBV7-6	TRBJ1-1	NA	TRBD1	CASSSGQPNTEAFF	TGTGCCAGCAGCTCGGGACAGCCGAACACTGAAGCTTTCTTT
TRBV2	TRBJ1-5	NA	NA	CASREYSNQPQHF	TGTGCCAGCAGGGAATATAGCAATCAGCCCCAGCATTTT
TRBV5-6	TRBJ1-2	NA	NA	CASSLGSRGVANYGYTF	TGTGCCAGCAGCTTGGGGTCGCGAGGTGTCGCAAACTATGGCTACACCTTC
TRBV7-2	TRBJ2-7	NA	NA	CASSSQLSYEQYF	TGTGCCAGCAGCTCCCAACTCTCCTACGAGCAGTACTTC
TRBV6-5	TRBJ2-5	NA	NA	CASSYVGRGQETQYF	TGTGCCAGCAGTTACGTAGGGCGCGGGCAAGAGACCCAGTACTTC
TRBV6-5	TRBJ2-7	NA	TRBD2	CASRTSGRGSYEQYF	TGTGCCAGCAGGACTAGCGGGAGGGGTAGTTACGAGCAGTACTTC
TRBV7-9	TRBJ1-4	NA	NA	CASSQIDSRGEKLFF	TGTGCCAGCAGCCAAATTGACAGTAGGGGTGAAAAACTGTTTTTT
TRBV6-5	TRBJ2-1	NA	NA	CASSYSHGSNEQFF	TGTGCCAGCAGTTACTCCCACGGGAGCAATGAGCAGTTCTTC
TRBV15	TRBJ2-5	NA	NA	CATSRGAWGEKETQYF	TGTGCCACCAGCAGAGGGGCTTGGGGGGAAAAAGAGACCCAGTACTTC
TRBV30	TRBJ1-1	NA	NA	CAWGGNRFEAFF	TGTGCCTGGGGCGGGAATCGCTTTGAAGCTTTCTTT
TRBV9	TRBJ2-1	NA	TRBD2	CASSGGTSGGANEQFF	TGTGCCAGCAGCGGCGGGACTAGCGGGGGGGCAAATGAGCAGTTCTTC
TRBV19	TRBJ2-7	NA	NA	CASTGLNEGEQYF	TGTGCCAGTACCGGATTAAACGAGGGCGAGCAGTACTTC
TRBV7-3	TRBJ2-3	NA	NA	CASSLNRVTDTQYF	TGTGCCAGCAGCTTAAACAGGGTTACAGATACGCAGTATTTT
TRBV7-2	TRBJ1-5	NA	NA	CASSPGTFSNQPQHF	TGTGCCAGCAGCCCCGGGACATTTTCCAATCAGCCCCAGCATTTT